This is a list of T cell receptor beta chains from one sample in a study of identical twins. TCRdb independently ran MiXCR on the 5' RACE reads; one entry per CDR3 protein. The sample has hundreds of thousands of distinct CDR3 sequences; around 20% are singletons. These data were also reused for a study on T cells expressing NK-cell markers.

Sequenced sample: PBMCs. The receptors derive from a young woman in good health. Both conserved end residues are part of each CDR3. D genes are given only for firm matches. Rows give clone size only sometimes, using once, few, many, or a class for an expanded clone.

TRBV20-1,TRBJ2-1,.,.,CSARPQGNNEQFF,TGCAGTGCTAGACCTCAGGGTAACAATGAGCAGTTCTTC
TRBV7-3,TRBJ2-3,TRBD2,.,CASSLLAGSADTQYF,TGTGCCAGCAGTTTACTAGCGGGTAGTGCAGATACGCAGTATTTT
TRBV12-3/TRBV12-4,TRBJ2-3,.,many,CASSFLEDTQYF,TGTGCCAGCAGTTTCCTAGAAGATACGCAGTATTTT
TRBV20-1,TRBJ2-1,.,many,CSAPRAGPYNEQFF,TGCAGTGCTCCCCGTGCGGGGCCCTACAATGAGCAGTTCTTC
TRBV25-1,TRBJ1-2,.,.,CASRSDSAYGYTF,TGTGCCAGCAGATCGGACAGCGCCTATGGCTACACCTTC
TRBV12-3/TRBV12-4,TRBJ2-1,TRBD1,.,CASTPGTGGENEQFF,TGTGCCAGCACCCCCGGGACAGGGGGAGAAAATGAGCAGTTCTTC
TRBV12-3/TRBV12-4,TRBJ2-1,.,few,CASTLWGSSYNEQFF,TGTGCCAGCACCCTCTGGGGGAGCTCCTACAATGAGCAGTTCTTC
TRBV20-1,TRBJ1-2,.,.,CSARGGASLGGGYTF,TGCAGTGCTAGGGGAGGGGCCTCATTGGGGGGTGGCTACACCTTC
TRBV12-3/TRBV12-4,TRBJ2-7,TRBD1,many,CASSLRGLYEQYF,TGTGCCAGCAGTTTAAGGGGGCTCTACGAGCAGTACTTC
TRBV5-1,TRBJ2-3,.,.,CASSLVMGSGTDTQYF,TGCGCCAGCAGCTTGGTAATGGGGTCGGGCACAGATACGCAGTATTTT
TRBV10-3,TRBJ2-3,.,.,CAISESNPITDTQYF,TGTGCCATCAGTGAGTCTAACCCTATCACAGATACGCAGTATTTT
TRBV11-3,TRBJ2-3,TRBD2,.,CASSILAGTDTQYF,TGTGCCAGCAGCATACTAGCGGGGACAGATACGCAGTATTTT
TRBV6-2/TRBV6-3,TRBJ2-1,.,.,CASSYRETGEQFF,TGTGCCAGCAGTTATCGGGAGACTGGGGAGCAGTTCTTC
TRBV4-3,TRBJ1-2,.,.,CASSHRTHEGYTF,TGCGCCAGCAGCCACCGAACCCATGAGGGCTACACCTTC
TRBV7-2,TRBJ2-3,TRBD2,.,CASSSGLAGGGTDTQYF,TGTGCCAGCAGCTCGGGACTAGCGGGGGGAGGGACAGATACGCAGTATTTT
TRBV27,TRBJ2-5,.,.,CASSFYDRQETQYF,TGTGCCAGCAGTTTTTACGACAGACAAGAGACCCAGTACTTC
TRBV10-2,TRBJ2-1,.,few,CATRVHEQFF,TGCGCCACCCGGGTCCATGAGCAGTTCTTC
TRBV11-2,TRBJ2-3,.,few,CASSPQFGTDTQYF,TGTGCCAGCAGCCCCCAATTTGGGACAGATACGCAGTATTTT
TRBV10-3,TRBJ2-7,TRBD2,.,CATRTSGSGEQYF,TGTGCCACCCGGACTAGCGGGAGCGGGGAGCAGTACTTC
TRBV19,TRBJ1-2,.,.,CASSGRDGYGYTF,TGTGCCAGTAGTGGAAGGGACGGCTATGGCTACACCTTC
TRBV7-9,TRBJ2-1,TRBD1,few,CASRTGPGGQFF,TGTGCCAGCAGGACAGGGCCGGGTGGGCAGTTCTTC
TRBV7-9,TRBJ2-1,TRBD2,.,CASSLGLAGGSEQFF,TGTGCCAGCAGCTTAGGACTAGCGGGAGGGTCTGAGCAGTTCTTC
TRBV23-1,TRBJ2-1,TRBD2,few,CASSQGLAGERNEQFF,TGCGCCAGCAGTCAAGGTCTAGCGGGAGAGAGAAATGAGCAGTTCTTC
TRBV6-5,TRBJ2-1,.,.,CASSYSNSRGGNEQFF,TGTGCCAGCAGTTACTCGAATTCACGGGGTGGGAATGAGCAGTTCTTC
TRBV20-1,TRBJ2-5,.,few,CSARSLQETQYF,TGCAGTGCTAGGTCCCTACAAGAGACCCAGTACTTC
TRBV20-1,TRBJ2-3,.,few,CSAPGQNMADTQYF,TGCAGTGCTCCGGGACAAAACATGGCAGATACGCAGTATTTT
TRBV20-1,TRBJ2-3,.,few,CSATSDTDTQYF,TGCAGTGCCACTTCCGACACAGATACGCAGTATTTT
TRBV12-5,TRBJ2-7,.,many,CASGLVRGQRQYF,TGTGCTAGTGGTTTGGTACGGGGGCAACGGCAGTACTTC
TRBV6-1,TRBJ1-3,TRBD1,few,CATTRDRDIGNTIYF,TGTGCCACCACGCGGGACAGGGATATCGGAAACACCATATATTTT
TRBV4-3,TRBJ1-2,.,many,CASSQKPGSPYGYTF,TGCGCCAGCAGCCAAAAACCTGGCAGTCCCTATGGCTACACCTTC
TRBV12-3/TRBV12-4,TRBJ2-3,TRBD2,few,CASSLLGSSGYTQYF,TGTGCCAGCAGTTTATTGGGGTCTAGCGGATATACGCAGTATTTT
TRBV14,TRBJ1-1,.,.,CASSHGGGTEAFF,TGTGCCAGCAGCCACGGGGGAGGCACTGAAGCTTTCTTT
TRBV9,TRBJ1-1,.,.,CASSVWPGDTEAFF,TGTGCCAGCAGCGTCTGGCCGGGCGACACTGAAGCTTTCTTT
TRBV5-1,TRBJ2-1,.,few,CASRDGTYNEQFF,TGCGCCAGCCGGGACGGGACCTACAATGAGCAGTTCTTC
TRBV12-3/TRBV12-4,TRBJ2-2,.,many,CASLLTTGELFF,TGTGCCAGCTTGCTTACAACCGGGGAGCTGTTTTTT
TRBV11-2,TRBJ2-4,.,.,CASSPHRVAVIGTKNIQYF,TGTGCCAGCAGCCCCCACCGGGTAGCGGTTATAGGTACCAAAAACATTCAGTACTTC
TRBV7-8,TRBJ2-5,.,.,CASSRRGPAGRNQETQYF,TGTGCCAGCAGCCGGAGGGGTCCTGCGGGACGAAACCAAGAGACCCAGTACTTC